These T cell receptor beta chains were read from a single sample in a study of graft-versus-host responses after intestinal transplantation. Only in-frame clones appear in the TCRdb table, and some are missing; sequencing was by immunoSEQ multiplex PCR. The data contain around 120,000 clones, approximately 92% of them singletons. No antigen has been assigned to these receptors. The specimen was unstimulated CD4+ T cells sorted from spleen or lymph node cells, collected before intestinal transplant. These receptor sequences come from a human donor who received an intestinal transplant. CDR3s include the opening cysteine and the closing phenylalanine or tryptophan. The D gene is left open where the match is weak. Size is omitted from some rows. Given values are once, few, many or a class for expanded clones.

size	D	V	J	CDR3	DNA
-	TRBD1	TRBV28	TRBJ1-1	CASSPSGTENTEAFF	TGTGCCAGCAGTCCTTCCGGGACAGAGAACACTGAAGCTTTCTTT
-	TRBD2	TRBV9	TRBJ2-1	CASSPAGAENEQFF	TGTGCCAGCAGCCCAGCGGGAGCGGAAAATGAGCAGTTCTTC
once	TRBD1	TRBV7-9	TRBJ1-3	CASSLALRGANTIYF	TGTGCCAGCAGCTTAGCGCTCAGGGGGGCAAACACCATATATTTT
-	TRBD2	TRBV2	TRBJ2-1	CASSPGLAGALHNEQFF	TGTGCCAGCTCCCCAGGACTAGCGGGAGCTCTCCACAATGAGCAGTTCTTC
-	TRBD1	TRBV5-1	TRBJ2-3	CASSPRDRGVDTQYF	TGCGCCAGCAGCCCCCGGGACAGGGGGGTCGATACGCAGTATTTT
-	TRBD2	TRBV28	TRBJ2-5	CASSLILAGLKTQYF	TGTGCCAGCAGTTTAATCCTAGCGGGGCTCAAGACCCAGTACTTC
-	TRBD2	TRBV6-5	TRBJ2-7	CASSSAGLAEYEQYF	TGTGCCAGCAGCTCCGCGGGACTAGCGGAATACGAGCAGTACTTC
-	TRBD1	TRBV5-8	TRBJ2-1	CASSLGQGPYNEQFF	TGTGCCAGCAGCTTGGGACAGGGACCTTACAATGAGCAGTTCTTC
-	TRBD1	TRBV2	TRBJ1-2	CASSEVPDRGYGYTF	TGTGCCAGCAGTGAAGTCCCAGACAGGGGGTATGGCTACACCTTC
once	TRBD2	TRBV28	TRBJ2-1	CASTLAGGLGEQFF	TGTGCCAGCACGTTAGCGGGAGGGTTAGGTGAGCAGTTCTTC
-	-	TRBV9	TRBJ1-4	CASSEQPTATNEKLFF	TGTGCCAGCAGCGAACAGCCGACAGCAACTAATGAAAAACTGTTTTTT
-	TRBD2	TRBV7-3	TRBJ2-7	CASSLGGGAGGPYEQYF	TGTGCCAGCAGCTTAGGCGGCGGAGCGGGAGGTCCCTACGAGCAGTACTTC
-	-	TRBV28	TRBJ1-1	CASSLFSSGGANTEAFF	TGTGCCAGCAGTTTATTTAGTTCGGGGGGCGCGAACACTGAAGCTTTCTTT
-	-	TRBV11-2	TRBJ1-4	CASSQGRASSEKLFF	TGTGCCAGCAGCCAGGGCAGGGCGTCTTCGGAAAAACTGTTTTTT
-	-	TRBV6-1	TRBJ1-4	CASTVRGEEKLFF	TGTGCCAGCACGGTCAGGGGAGAAGAAAAACTGTTTTTT